Shown below are 17 T cell receptor beta chains from a single sample sequenced in a study of shared clonotypes between healthy human individuals (dated by TCRdb to about 2020). Library generation was performed with the immunoSEQ multiplex PCR assay. In its TCRdb copy, this immuneACCESS table keeps in-frame sequences only and misses some clones. Where compared with another copy, unresolved V genes explain less than half of these, and the others have no known cause. The sample table contains a few hundred thousand clones; only one count was recorded for around three quarters of them. Together, the top ten hold 12% of the sample. Sequenced: PBMCs. These receptors all come from a woman in her thirties or forties in good health. Some clones in this sample may be carry-over from other donors' samples.

The J gene is TRBJ2-5, the V gene TRBV15; D unresolved. Deletions cut 0 bases from V and 5 bases from J, with 10 bases between. Germline CDR1 and CDR2: LNHNV and YYDKDF (reference sequence). The CDR3 runs 14 residues. CDR3 amino acids: CATSREVVGETQYF. In DNA, the CDR3 is TGTGCCACCAGCAGAGAAGTGGTGGGGGAGACCCAGTACTTC.

This clone was found a few times. The chain carries TRBV10-1 and TRBJ2-1; 7 nucleotides agree with TRBD2. This CDR3 is 13 amino acids long. Germline V gene lookup returns CDR1 WNHNN and CDR2 SYGVQD (reference sequence). V trimming: 0 bases; J trimming: 10 bases; junction bases outside the gene matches: 3. CDR3 sequence reads: CASSESSSGEQFF. CDR3 nucleotide sequence: TGCGCCAGCAGTGAGTCGTCTAGCGGCGAGCAGTTCTTC.

The V gene is TRBV11-2, the J gene TRBJ1-2; 7 bases are shared with TRBD1. This CDR3 contains 16 residues. From germline, CDR1 is SGHAT and CDR2 FQNNGV. V gave up 5 bases and J gave up 0 bases; unmatched junction bases: 9. The DNA for the CDR3 is TGTGCCAGCAGCCCCCAGACAGGGCGTCCTAACTATGGCTACACCTTC. Its protein product is CASSPQTGRPNYGYTF.

In DNA, the CDR3 is TGTGCCAGCAGGTTAGGACAGGGGGCGGTTGGCTACACCTTC. Translation gives CASRLGQGAVGYTF. This sequence joins TRBV28 and TRBJ1-2; 11 nucleotides align to TRBD1. Trimming removed 6 bases from V and 7 bases from J; junction bases left unmatched: 7. The CDR3 length is 14 residues. Germline CDR1 and CDR2: MDHEN and SYDVKM.

The V gene is TRBV4-2, the J gene TRBJ2-1, with 10 bases fitting TRBD2. The germline gives CDR1 LGHNA, CDR2 YNFKEQ. The ends lost 1 base at V and 6 bases at J; junction bases unmatched: 12. This CDR3 contains 18 residues. As DNA, the CDR3 is TGTGCCAGCAGCCAAGGGGTAAGCGGGAGGGCCTCAGGCAATGAGCAGTTCTTC. Its translation: CASSQGVSGRASGNEQFF.

The V call is TRBV28, the J call TRBJ2-1; 10 positions match TRBD2. Germline V CDR1 and CDR2: MDHEN, SYDVKM. This CDR3 comprises 14 residues. The ends lost 6 bases at V and 6 bases at J; junction bases unmatched: 5. The CDR3 sequence: CASRELAGPNEQFF. In DNA form, the CDR3 reads TGTGCCAGCAGGGAACTAGCGGGACCCAATGAGCAGTTCTTC.

The CDR3 loop is CASSRITYNEQFF. The CDR3, as DNA: TGTGCCAGTTCCAGGATAACCTACAATGAGCAGTTCTTC. The V gene is TRBV19, the J gene TRBJ2-1; D unclear. Deletions cut 8 bases from V and 2 bases from J, with 10 bases between. The CDR3 length is 13 residues. Germline loops: CDR1 LNHDA, CDR2 SQIVND (reference sequence).

The J gene is TRBJ1-1, the V gene TRBV5-1; tentatively, D is TRBD1 (5 bases). The ends were cut back, 5 bases at V and 1 base at J, with 12 bases in the middle. The germline CDR1 and CDR2 sequences are SGHRS and YFSETQ. This CDR3 is built from 14 residues. The CDR3 is CASSGTGGNTEAFF. The CDR3 coding sequence is TGCGCCAGCAGTGGAACAGGCGGGAACACTGAAGCTTTCTTT.

The genes are TRBV28 and TRBJ2-7; TRBD2 might be the D (6 bases). CDR1 is MDHEN, CDR2 SYDVKM, per germline. The CDR3 runs to 15 residues. Trimming shortened V by 2 bases and J by 1 base, and 12 bases separated the two germline ends. The CDR3 DNA reads TGTGCCAGCAGTTTACAGGCGGGGCTTTCCTACGAGCAGTACTTC. Translated, it gives CASSLQAGLSYEQYF.

This clone was counted a few times. The chain is built from TRBV5-1 and TRBJ1-2; D unresolved. CDR1 and CDR2 (germline): SGHRS, YFSETQ. The CDR3 runs to 14 residues. Deletions cut 0 bases from V and 1 base from J, with 7 bases between. This chain's CDR3 is CASSLAGLNYGYTF. As DNA, the CDR3 is TGCGCCAGCAGCTTGGCAGGTCTTAACTATGGCTACACCTTC.

The table lists this clone with a few counts. The CDR3 DNA sequence: TGCGCCAGCAGCTTGGAGGGGGTACCTGAAGCTTTCTTT. Translation: CASSLEGVPEAFF. The chain uses TRBV5-1 and TRBJ1-1, with a weak D call TRBD1 (6 bases). V dropped 0 bases and J dropped 6 bases, with 9 bases sitting between them. CDR3 size: 13 residues. Germline V gene sequence: CDR1 SGHRS, CDR2 YFSETQ.

This clone occurred once. V gene TRBV5-1 combines with J gene TRBJ2-1; D is perhaps TRBD2 (6 bases). CDR3 length: 11 amino acids. CDR1 and CDR2 (germline): SGHRS, YFSETQ. Trimming removed 4 bases at V and 9 bases at J, with 8 bases between. CDR3 sequence: CASSEAGEQFF. Written as DNA, the CDR3 is TGCGCCAGCAGCGAAGCGGGTGAGCAGTTCTTC.

This clone occurred once. The J gene is TRBJ1-4, the V gene TRBV9; D not resolved. The CDR3 runs to 13 residues. Trimming took off 0 bases at V and 8 bases at J, with 8 bases between the two ends. Germline V gene lookup returns CDR1 SGDLS and CDR2 YYNGEE. In nucleotides, the CDR3 is TGTGCCAGCAGCGTAGATCACGGCGAAAAACTGTTTTTT. Encoded protein: CASSVDHGEKLFF.

The count of this clone is one. The rearrangement joins TRBV5-1 to TRBJ1-3; D call uncertain. The CDR3 runs 13 residues. Germline CDR1 is SGHRS and CDR2 is YFSETQ. Trimming removed 2 bases at V and 0 bases at J, with 3 bases between. The CDR3 coding sequence is TGCGCCAGCAGCTTTTTCTCTGGAAACACCATATATTTT. Translation gives CASSFFSGNTIYF.

Here the CDR3 reads CASVLEGGSNQPQHF. DNA of the CDR3: TGTGCCAGCGTCCTAGAGGGGGGAAGCAATCAGCCCCAGCATTTT. This sequence joins TRBV6-1 and TRBJ1-5; a weak D match, TRBD1 (6 bases). Germline V gene lookup returns CDR1 MNHNS and CDR2 SASEGT. The CDR3 sequence is 15 residues long. V shed 8 bases and J shed 1 base, with 15 bases lying between them.

This clone is a singleton in its sample. The genes are TRBV19 and TRBJ1-1; TRBD1 agrees at 10 bases. Germline V gene lookup returns CDR1 LNHDA and CDR2 SQIVND (reference sequence). V dropped 6 bases and J dropped 3; count of bases not matched to a gene: 7. This CDR3 spans 15 amino acids. The DNA for the CDR3 is TGTGCCAGTAGCCTGGGGGACAGGGGATACACTGAAGCTTTCTTT. It translates to CASSLGDRGYTEAFF.

In regard to this clone: A far larger clone is a single base away, which makes a read error likely. V gene TRBV10-3 combines with J gene TRBJ1-2; TRBD1 might be the D (6 bases). Germline CDR1 ENHRY, CDR2 SYGVKD. The CDR3 sequence is 13 residues long. The V and J ends lost 5 bases and 4 bases respectively, with 11 bases between them. This chain's CDR3 is CAISSDRSYGYTF. The CDR3 bases are TGTGCCATCAGTTCGGACAGAAGCTATGGCTACACCTTC.